Below, 17 T cell receptor beta chains from the same sample are listed, as sequenced in a study of blood T cell repertoires in COVID-19. Repertoires were generated with immunoSEQ multiplex PCR, while TCRdb's copy carries only in-frame clones and drops some. The sample records about 300,000 clones, approximately 89% being singletons. Input material: peripheral blood. These receptor sequences come from a woman aged 25 to 45 with COVID-19, enrolled during active disease.

This clone was picked up one time. The chain recombines TRBV29-1 with TRBJ2-1; TRBD1 matches at 9 bases. Germline lookup yields CDR1 SQVTM and CDR2 ANQGSEA. J was trimmed by 9 bases and V by 6 bases; bases with no gene match: 12. The CDR3 consists of 14 residues. This chain's CDR3 is CSVETFDRGSEQFF. The CDR3 coding sequence is TGCAGCGTCGAGACCTTTGACAGGGGGAGTGAGCAGTTCTTC.

The V and J genes are TRBV7-9 and TRBJ1-2, with TRBD1 matching 10 bases. Germline loops: CDR1 SEHNR, CDR2 FQNEAQ (reference sequence). The CDR3 sequence is 18 residues long. After removal of 2 bases from V and 8 bases from J, the junction contained 17 bases not matched to a gene. The CDR3 is CASSLRGQTGGISGGYTF. The CDR3 DNA is TGTGCCAGCAGCTTACGGGGCCAGACAGGGGGCATATCGGGAGGCTACACCTTC.

J is TRBJ2-1 and V is TRBV28; D is uncertain. The CDR3 spans 14 residues. Between the trimmed V and J ends, which lost 6 bases and 7 bases, there was a span of 16 bases. Germline V gene sequence: CDR1 MDHEN, CDR2 SYDVKM. In DNA form, the CDR3 reads TGTGCCAGCAGCCCAATGAGACCCGGGAATGAGCAGTTCTTC. Translated, it gives CASSPMRPGNEQFF. The full variable domain, completed using reference TRBV28 and TRBJ2-1, is DVKVTQSSRYLVKRTGEKVFLECVQDMDHENMFWYRQDPGLGLRLIYFSYDVKMKEKGDIPEGYSVSREKKERFSLILESASTNQTSMYLCASSPMRPGNEQFFGPGTRLTVL.

This chain joins TRBV4-2 and TRBJ1-6, with D maybe TRBD1 (6 bases). Per germline, CDR1 LGHNA and CDR2 YNFKEQ. The CDR3 consists of 16 residues. Trimming removed 3 bases from V and 6 bases from J, with 15 bases in between. The CDR3 DNA reads as TGTGCCAGCAGCCATCGGGACATTAGGCGTAATTCACCCCTCCACTTT. The encoded protein is CASSHRDIRRNSPLHF.

The rearrangement links TRBV2 to TRBJ1-1; D gene uncertain. The V and J ends lost 6 bases and 1 base respectively, with 6 bases between them. Germline assignment: CDR1 SNHLY and CDR2 FYNNEI. The CDR3 contains 12 residues. CDR3 bases: TGTGCCAGCAGGAGAAGGAACACTGAAGCTTTCTTT. Translated, it gives CASRRRNTEAFF.

This CDR3 is CASSETSTRTGYSYNSPLHF. The CDR3 DNA is TGTGCCAGCAGCGAGACATCGACCCGGACAGGGTACTCCTATAATTCACCCCTCCACTTT. This chain uses TRBV6-6 with TRBJ1-6; 8 bases fit TRBD1. CDR3 size: 20 residues. J lost 0 bases, V lost 6 bases, and 16 bases had no gene match. Per germline, CDR1 MNHNY and CDR2 SVGAGI (reference sequence).

The chain joins TRBV11-2 to TRBJ2-1, with a possible D match to TRBD2 (5 bases). Trimming cost V 5 bases and J 6 bases, with 17 bases left between them. The CDR3 extends over 15 amino acids. Per germline, CDR1 SGHAT and CDR2 FQNNGV. The CDR3 bases are TGTGCCAGCAGCCCTTGGTACGGGAAAATCAATGAGCAGTTCTTC. Amino acids: CASSPWYGKINEQFF.

The rearrangement uses TRBV11-3 and TRBJ2-7, with D uncertain. Deletions cut 3 bases from V and 3 bases from J, with 3 bases between. CDR3 size: 11 residues. Germline V gene data show CDR1 as SGHNT and CDR2 as YENEEA. This CDR3 is CASSFNYEQYF. In nucleotides, the CDR3 is TGTGCCAGCAGCTTTAACTACGAGCAGTACTTC.

The genes are TRBV19 and TRBJ2-5, with D possibly matching TRBD2 (6 bases). V was pared by 5 bases and J by 4 bases, with 14 bases between. Germline values: CDR1 LNHDA, CDR2 SQIVND (reference sequence). This CDR3 has 14 amino acids. The CDR3 DNA follows: TGTGCCAGTAGTCGCGGGGCTGTTGGAGAGACCCAGTACTTC. Protein product: CASSRGAVGETQYF.

This clone came up once. The V call is TRBV6-5, the J call TRBJ1-2; D not certain. Germline values: CDR1 MNHEY, CDR2 SVGAGI. CDR3 size: 11 residues. Trimming took 0 bases from V and 10 from J, leaving 6 bases between them. The CDR3 DNA sequence: TGTGCCAGCAGTTACTCCGGGGTCTACACCTTC. Residues: CASSYSGVYTF.

This clone was counted a single time. The chain couples TRBV7-2 to TRBJ2-3; D might be TRBD2 (6 bases). The CDR3 is 15 amino acids. CDR1 and CDR2 (germline): SGHTA, FQGNSA. V was shortened by 7 bases and J by 9 bases, with 23 bases between the two germline ends. The CDR3 DNA reads TGTGCCAGCATCCTAACCCCGACTAGGACGGAAACGCAGTATTTT. This sequence encodes CASILTPTRTETQYF. The full variable domain, in which reference TRBV7-2 and TRBJ2-3 provide the parts outside the CDR3, is GAGVSQSPSNKVTEKGKDVELRCDPISGHTALYWYRQSLGQGLEFLIYFQGNSAPDKSGLPSDRFSAERTGGSVSTLTIQRTQQEDSAVYLCASILTPTRTETQYFGPGTRLTVL.

The chain combines TRBV3-1 (or the pseudogene TRBV3-2) with TRBJ1-1; D call uncertain. The germline V gene encodes CDR1 LGHDT and CDR2 YNNKEL (reference sequence). This CDR3 contains 16 residues. The V end was cut by 4 bases, the J end by 3 bases, with 18 bases between. CDR3 protein: CASSPEVEGRDTEAFF. The CDR3 coding sequence is TGTGCCAGCAGCCCCGAAGTCGAGGGTAGGGACACTGAAGCTTTCTTT.

The V and J genes are TRBV5-6 and TRBJ2-2, with 7 bases fitting TRBD2. This CDR3 comprises 15 residues. J gave up 2 bases and V 1 base, and 2 bases lay outside the gene matches. The germline V gene encodes CDR1 SGHDT and CDR2 YYEEEE. CDR3 bases: TGTGCCAGCAGCTTGACGGGGGGAAACACCGGGGAGCTGTTTTTT. It translates to CASSLTGGNTGELFF.

V and J are TRBV13 and TRBJ2-1; 7 nucleotides match TRBD2. V gave up 5 bases and J gave up 5 bases; unmatched junction bases: 6. This CDR3 region has 14 residues. CDR1 and CDR2 (germline): PRHDT, FYEKMQ (reference sequence). The CDR3: CASSPGGYNNEQFF. The CDR3 DNA reads as TGTGCCAGCAGCCCGGGGGGATATAACAATGAGCAGTTCTTC.

The V and J genes are TRBV18 and TRBJ1-4; D gene ambiguous. CDR1 is KGHSH and CDR2 is LQKENI in the germline V gene. The CDR3 extends over 13 amino acids. Trimming took off 3 bases at V and 7 bases at J, with 9 bases between the two ends. DNA for the CDR3: TGTGCCAGCTCACCGCGCCGAGGTGAAAAACTGTTTTTT. The encoded protein is CASSPRRGEKLFF.

The chain couples TRBV2 to TRBJ1-1, with D tentatively TRBD1 (5 bases). Per the germline V gene, CDR1 is SNHLY and CDR2 is FYNNEI. Trimming shortened V by 6 bases and J by 1 base, and 6 bases separated the two germline ends. CDR3 length: 12 amino acids. In nucleotides, the CDR3 is TGTGCCAGCAGGGGGCAGAACACTGAAGCTTTCTTT. This sequence encodes CASRGQNTEAFF.

J is TRBJ1-3 and V is TRBV12-5; no clear D. Germline V gene data show CDR1 as LGHNT and CDR2 as FRNRAP. V lost 2 bases to trimming and J lost 9 bases, with 11 bases between them. This CDR3 contains 13 residues. CDR3 sequence (DNA): TGTGCTAGTGGTTTGCCCTACCCCGGCACCATATATTTT. This codes for CASGLPYPGTIYF.